The TCR beta chain described here comes from a study of regulatory T cells in long-lasting Graves disease. This clonotype was seen ten or more times. As for time point: newly diagnosed GD, antithyroid drugs for less than 3 months. PBMC-extracted RNA yielded the TCR library. V shed 5 bases, J shed 5 bases, and the junction held 5 bases outside the gene matches. This CDR3 has 14 residues. Per the germline V gene, CDR1 is SEHNR and CDR2 is FQNEAQ (reference sequence). Libraries of TCR beta came from iRepertoire HTBI primers plus Arm-PCR of CDR3 regions. TCRdb independently ran MiXCR on the multiplex PCR reads; one entry per CDR3 protein. Here the sample spans around 250,000 distinct CDR3 sequences, under 20% being singletons. These same records also appear under a second study, on T cells in Graves' hyperthyroidism and ophthalmopathy.

The J gene is TRBJ1-4, the V gene TRBV7-9; 7 nucleotides align to TRBD1. Sequences were derived from peripheral blood mononuclear cells (PBMCs), sampled at new diagnosis, from a patient treated with antithyroid drugs. The sequence came from a woman in her twenties or thirties with Graves disease. CDR3 region: CASSPGQTNEKLFF. DNA for the CDR3: TGTGCCAGCAGCCCGGGACAGACCAATGAAAAACTGTTTTTT. The complete variable domain, with remaining parts taken from reference TRBV7-9 and TRBJ1-4, reads DTGVSQNPRHKITKRGQNVTFRCDPISEHNRLYWYRQTLGQGPEFLTYFQNEAQLEKSRLLSDRFSAERPKGSFSTLEIQRTEQGDSAMYLCASSPGQTNEKLFFGSGTQLSVL.